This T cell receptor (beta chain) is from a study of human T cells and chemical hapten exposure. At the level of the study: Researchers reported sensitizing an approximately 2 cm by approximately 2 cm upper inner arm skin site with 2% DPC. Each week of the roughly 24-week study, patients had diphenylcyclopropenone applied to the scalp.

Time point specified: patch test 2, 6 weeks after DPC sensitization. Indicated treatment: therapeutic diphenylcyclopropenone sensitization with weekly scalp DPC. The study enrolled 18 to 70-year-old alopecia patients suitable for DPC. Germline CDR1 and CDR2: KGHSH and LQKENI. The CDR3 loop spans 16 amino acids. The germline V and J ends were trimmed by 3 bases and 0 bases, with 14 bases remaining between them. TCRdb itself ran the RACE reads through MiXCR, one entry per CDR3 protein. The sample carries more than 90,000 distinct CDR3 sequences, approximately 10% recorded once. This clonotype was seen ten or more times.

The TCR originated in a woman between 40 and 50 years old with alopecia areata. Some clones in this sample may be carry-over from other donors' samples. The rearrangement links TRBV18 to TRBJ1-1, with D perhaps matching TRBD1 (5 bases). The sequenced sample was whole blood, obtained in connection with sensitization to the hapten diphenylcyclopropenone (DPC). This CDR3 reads CASSPRDSSLNTEAFF. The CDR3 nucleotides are TGTGCCAGCTCACCTAGGGACTCCTCCTTGAACACTGAAGCTTTCTTT.